Shown below are 31 T cell receptor beta chains from a single sample sequenced in a study of siplizumab effects on memory and regulatory T cells. Only in-frame clones appear in the TCRdb table, and some are missing; sequencing was by immunoSEQ multiplex PCR. The sample records some 80,000 clones, 95% being singletons. The material sequenced was CD8+ T cells sorted from blood. These receptors were collected from a human donor in good health.

This clone showed up just a few times. CDR3 in amino acids: CASSEENTEAFF. As DNA, the CDR3 is TGTGCCAGCAGTGAAGAGAACACTGAAGCTTTCTTT. The rearrangement joins TRBV2 to TRBJ1-1; D unclear. V was shortened by 1 base and J by 1 base, with 1 base between the two germline ends. There are 12 residues in the CDR3. Germline-derived CDR1 and CDR2 are SNHLY and FYNNEI.

For this clone: The sample contains more than one DNA sequence encoding this CDR3. The chain joins TRBV9 to TRBJ2-7; tentative D call: TRBD1 (5 bases). The V end lost 0 bases, the J end lost 3 bases, and 10 bases lay between the germline ends. The germline V gene encodes CDR1 SGDLS and CDR2 YYNGEE. This CDR3 region has 14 residues. CDR3 loop: CASSVGDSSYEQYF. The DNA for the CDR3 is TGTGCCAGCAGCGTAGGTGACAGCAGCTACGAGCAGTACTTC.

This chain links TRBV18 with TRBJ2-3, with D perhaps TRBD2 (5 bases). Germline CDR1 is KGHSH and CDR2 is LQKENI. The CDR3 extends over 12 amino acids. V was pared by 3 bases and J by 6 bases, with 7 bases between. The CDR3 protein is CASSPPGDTQYF. The CDR3 DNA is TGTGCCAGCTCACCCCCGGGGGATACGCAGTATTTT.

V usage is TRBV19 and J usage is TRBJ1-3; 9 bases align to TRBD1. V dropped 6 bases and J dropped 4; count of bases not matched to a gene: 7. The CDR3 spans 15 residues. Looked up from germline, CDR1 is LNHDA and CDR2 is SQIVND (reference sequence). This chain's CDR3 is CASRTTTGGGNTIYF. Written as DNA, the CDR3 is TGTGCCAGTAGAACCACTACAGGGGGCGGAAACACCATATATTTT.

Of note for this clone: The same CDR3 can be traced to other DNA sequences in this sample. The V call is TRBV27, the J call TRBJ1-5, with D hard to call. The CDR3 runs 12 residues. Germline values: CDR1 MNHEY, CDR2 SMNVEV (reference sequence). Trimming cost V 3 bases and J 0 bases, with 0 bases left between them. CDR3 sequence: CASSFSNQPQHF. The CDR3 coding sequence is TGTGCCAGCAGTTTTAGCAATCAGCCCCAGCATTTT.

This chain uses TRBV19 with TRBJ1-1; D uncertain. This CDR3 comprises 15 residues. Germline values: CDR1 LNHDA, CDR2 SQIVND (reference sequence). V was pared by 2 bases and J by 3 bases, with 13 bases between. The CDR3 DNA sequence: TGTGCCAGTAGTATAATAGGGAGTGGCTACACTGAAGCTTTCTTT. It translates to CASSIIGSGYTEAFF.

This chain joins TRBV2 and TRBJ1-2; D remains unclear. V was clipped by 1 base and J by 1 base, with 7 bases between them. The CDR3 has 14 residues. Germline V gene lookup returns CDR1 SNHLY and CDR2 FYNNEI. For the CDR3, the DNA is TGTGCCAGCAGTGAAGGCCCTTTTAACTATGGCTACACCTTC. Amino acids: CASSEGPFNYGYTF.

J is TRBJ2-7 and V is TRBV4-1; 11 bases agree with TRBD2. This CDR3 has 16 amino acids. Trimming at V came to 3 bases and at J to 7 bases, leaving 11 bases not matched to a gene. The germline V gene encodes CDR1 MGHRA and CDR2 YSYEKL. CDR3 DNA sequence: TGCGCCAGCAGCCAGGAGACTAGCGGGGCCTTGTGGGAGCAGTACTTC. Translated: CASSQETSGALWEQYF.

The chain couples TRBV19 to TRBJ1-1; D perhaps matches TRBD1 (6 bases). CDR3 length: 14 amino acids. Per germline, CDR1 LNHDA and CDR2 SQIVND (reference sequence). The V end was cut by 5 bases, the J end by 6 bases, with 16 bases between. CDR3 loop: CASSPVGGGSEAFF. CDR3 nucleotides: TGTGCCAGTAGTCCCGTTGGGGGCGGTTCTGAAGCTTTCTTT.

This rearrangement joins TRBV27 to TRBJ2-1; D is possibly TRBD2 (5 bases). There are 14 residues in the CDR3. V was clipped by 6 bases and J by 0 bases, with 9 bases between them. Germline V lookup: CDR1 MNHEY, CDR2 SMNVEV (reference sequence). The CDR3 is CASREANSYNEQFF. Written as DNA, the CDR3 is TGTGCCAGCAGGGAGGCCAACTCCTACAATGAGCAGTTCTTC.

This sequence joins TRBV7-3 and TRBJ2-1; no reliable D call. The CDR3 loop spans 18 amino acids. Between the trimmed V and J ends, which lost 2 bases and 1 base, there was a span of 18 bases. The germline V gene encodes CDR1 SGHTA and CDR2 FQGTGA. This CDR3 reads CASSLYPPQRRSYNEQFF. In DNA form, the CDR3 reads TGTGCCAGCAGCTTATACCCCCCCCAGCGCCGGTCCTACAATGAGCAGTTCTTC.

The rearrangement joins TRBV4-1 to TRBJ2-7, with D maybe TRBD1 (6 bases). This CDR3 comprises 14 residues. The germline gives CDR1 MGHRA, CDR2 YSYEKL. V dropped 0 bases and J dropped 3 bases, with 9 bases sitting between them. CDR3 in amino acids: CASSQDQGYYEQYF. CDR3 nucleotide sequence: TGCGCCAGCAGCCAAGATCAGGGGTACTACGAGCAGTACTTC.

The V and J genes are TRBV7-9 and TRBJ2-3; D possibly corresponds to TRBD2 (5 bases). This CDR3 region has 14 residues. Germline V gene lookup returns CDR1 SEHNR and CDR2 FQNEAQ (reference sequence). Trimming took off 1 base at V and 4 bases at J, with 9 bases between the two ends. In nucleotides, the CDR3 is TGTGCCAGCAGCTTAGGACGGGATGCAGATACGCAGTATTTT. It is translated as CASSLGRDADTQYF.

In this sample, this clone turned up once. The V and J genes are TRBV27 and TRBJ2-3, with TRBD2 as a possible D gene (6 bases). The V end lost 3 bases, the J end lost 1 base, and 11 bases lay between the germline ends. Per germline, CDR1 MNHEY and CDR2 SMNVEV (reference sequence). This CDR3 comprises 15 residues. In DNA form, the CDR3 reads TGTGCCAGCAGTTTTGGCGGGATAGGCACAGATACGCAGTATTTT. Its protein product is CASSFGGIGTDTQYF.

This chain joins TRBV27 and TRBJ2-7; 15 bases align to TRBD2. Germline-derived CDR1 and CDR2 are MNHEY and SMNVEV (reference sequence). CDR3 size: 13 residues. The V gene end was trimmed by 11 bases and the J gene end by 4 bases; junction bases not matched to a gene: 3. The CDR3 sequence is CACGLAGGYEQYF. DNA of the CDR3: TGTGCCTGCGGACTAGCGGGAGGGTACGAGCAGTACTTC.

This chain connects TRBV19 to TRBJ1-1; D unresolved. Trimming took 8 bases from V and 0 from J, leaving 13 bases between them. The germline V gene has CDR1 LNHDA and CDR2 SQIVND (reference sequence). This CDR3 is 14 amino acids long. CDR3 region: CASWGFFMNTEAFF. As DNA, the CDR3 is TGTGCCAGTTGGGGATTCTTCATGAACACTGAAGCTTTCTTT.

The chain recombines TRBV4-1 with TRBJ2-7; 7 nucleotides align to TRBD2. This CDR3 region has 15 residues. J lost 0 bases, V lost 2 bases, and 4 bases had no gene match. Germline-derived CDR1 and CDR2 are MGHRA and YSYEKL. CDR3 residues: CASSQHRGDSYEQYF. Here the CDR3 DNA reads TGCGCCAGCAGCCAACACCGGGGGGACTCCTACGAGCAGTACTTC.

The genes are TRBV18 and TRBJ2-4, with 10 nucleotides matching TRBD2. The CDR3 spans 16 residues. Looked up from germline, CDR1 is KGHSH and CDR2 is LQKENI. After removal of 4 bases from V and 4 bases from J, the junction contained 7 bases not matched to a gene. The chain's CDR3 is CASSLDLAGAKNIQYF. The CDR3 DNA reads as TGTGCCAGCTCACTCGACCTAGCGGGAGCTAAAAACATTCAGTACTTC.

The chain has TRBV9 and TRBJ2-3, with 8 bases fitting TRBD1. There are 16 residues in the CDR3. V gave up 3 bases and J gave up 3 bases; unmatched junction bases: 9. CDR1 and CDR2 (germline): SGDLS, YYNGEE. This CDR3 reads CASSAKTGVETDTQYF. In DNA form, the CDR3 reads TGTGCCAGCAGCGCGAAGACAGGGGTTGAGACAGATACGCAGTATTTT.

The chain recombines TRBV27 with TRBJ1-1, with D perhaps TRBD1 (5 bases). The CDR3 consists of 13 residues. The germline gives CDR1 MNHEY, CDR2 SMNVEV (reference sequence). V was shortened by 5 bases and J by 2 bases, with 9 bases between the two germline ends. The DNA for the CDR3 is TGTGCCAGCAGTCCTCAGGGCAACACTGAAGCTTTCTTT. Encoded protein: CASSPQGNTEAFF.

This rearrangement joins TRBV5-6 to TRBJ1-1, with 10 bases fitting TRBD1. V lost 4 bases, J lost 1 base, and 4 bases stayed unmatched. Per the germline V gene, CDR1 is SGHDT and CDR2 is YYEEEE. The CDR3 contains 15 residues. CDR3 nucleotides: TGTGCCAGCAGCACATGGACAGGGGGGAACACTGAAGCTTTCTTT. Its protein product is CASSTWTGGNTEAFF.

The chain has TRBV4-1 and TRBJ2-4; tentative D call: TRBD2 (5 bases). CDR1 is MGHRA and CDR2 is YSYEKL in the germline V gene. The CDR3 is 17 amino acids. Trimming left V 0 bases short and J 8 bases short, with 20 bases between. The CDR3 loop is CASSQDSKGLVGDIQYF. Written as DNA, the CDR3 is TGCGCCAGCAGCCAAGATAGTAAAGGACTGGTGGGAGACATTCAGTACTTC.

This CDR3 reads CASSQYRSLETQYF. CDR3 DNA: TGCGCCAGCAGCCAGTACAGGAGCTTAGAGACCCAGTACTTC. The chain combines TRBV4-1 with TRBJ2-5; TRBD1 might be the D (5 bases). Germline assignment: CDR1 MGHRA and CDR2 YSYEKL. V dropped 3 bases and J dropped 4 bases, with 12 bases sitting between them. This CDR3 is 14 amino acids long.

J is TRBJ1-5 and V is TRBV28; D gene unclear. The CDR3 is made up of 13 amino acids. V was shortened by 2 bases and J by 4 bases, with 6 bases between the two germline ends. The V gene's germline CDR1 is MDHEN and CDR2 SYDVKM. The CDR3 reads CASSLGPNQPQHF. CDR3 bases: TGTGCCAGCAGTTTAGGCCCGAATCAGCCCCAGCATTTT.

CDR3 amino acids: CASSEAGKDGYTF. The CDR3 nucleotides read TGTGCCAGCAGTGAAGCAGGAAAGGATGGCTACACCTTC. This chain connects TRBV2 to TRBJ1-2; D unclear. Trimming removed 0 bases from V and 6 bases from J, with 8 bases in between. The CDR3 sequence is 13 residues long. Germline CDR1 is SNHLY and CDR2 is FYNNEI.

CDR3 in amino acids: CATSSRGGDYHEQYF. DNA for the CDR3: TGTGCCACCAGCAGCCGAGGGGGGGATTACCACGAGCAGTACTTC. The J gene is TRBJ2-7, the V gene TRBV15; D perhaps matches TRBD2 (7 bases). Trimming cost V 3 bases and J 5 bases, with 17 bases left between them. The CDR3 sequence is 15 residues long. Germline values: CDR1 LNHNV, CDR2 YYDKDF (reference sequence).

The chain combines TRBV11-2 with TRBJ1-4, with D tentatively TRBD1 (5 bases). The V gene's germline CDR1 is SGHAT and CDR2 FQNNGV. CDR3 length: 16 residues. Between the trimmed V and J ends, which lost 5 bases and 4 bases, there was a span of 17 bases. CDR3 in amino acids: CASSGGGGSGNEKLFF. Here the CDR3 DNA reads TGTGCCAGCAGCGGTGGGGGAGGTTCGGGTAATGAAAAACTGTTTTTT. The full variable domain, its missing parts supplied by reference TRBV11-2 and TRBJ1-4, is EAGVAQSPRYKIIEKRQSVAFWCNPISGHATLYWYQQILGQGPKLLIQFQNNGVVDDSQLPKDRFSAERLKGVDSTLKIQPAKLEDSAVYLCASSGGGGSGNEKLFFGSGTQLSVL.

This chain connects TRBV15 to TRBJ2-2; D remains ambiguous. The V and J ends lost 8 bases and 3 bases respectively, with 4 bases between them. This CDR3 has 11 residues. Germline CDR1 is LNHNV and CDR2 is YYDKDF (reference sequence). CDR3 coding DNA: TGTGCCACCGGCGACACCGGGGAGCTGTTTTTT. This encodes CATGDTGELFF.

V is TRBV11-2 and J is TRBJ2-1, with TRBD2 matching over 10 bases. V trimming: 5 bases; J trimming: 5 bases; junction bases outside the gene matches: 9. In germline, CDR1 is SGHAT, CDR2 FQNNGV. This CDR3 is built from 16 residues. CDR3 protein: CASSLNLAGAHNEQFF. CDR3 sequence (DNA): TGTGCCAGCAGCCTAAATCTAGCGGGAGCTCACAATGAGCAGTTCTTC.

The chain links TRBV4-1 to TRBJ2-2; TRBD1 aligns across 7 bases. The CDR3 is made up of 17 amino acids. The ends lost 3 bases at V and 1 base at J; junction bases unmatched: 8. The germline V gene has CDR1 MGHRA and CDR2 YSYEKL. The DNA of the CDR3 is TGCGCCAGCAGCCAGGGCCTTTCAGGGGGGAACACCGGGGAGCTGTTTTTT. This codes for CASSQGLSGGNTGELFF.

The genes are TRBV4-1 and TRBJ1-5, with D uncertain. Germline V gene data show CDR1 as MGHRA and CDR2 as YSYEKL. The V end was cut by 2 bases, the J end by 3 bases, with 5 bases between. This CDR3 has 13 residues. The CDR3 is CASSQSHNQPQHF. Written as DNA, the CDR3 is TGCGCCAGCAGCCAAAGTCACAATCAGCCCCAGCATTTT.